The 28 T cell receptor beta chains in this list originate from one sample, sequenced in a study of shared clonotypes between healthy human individuals. Some clones are missing from TCRdb's copy, which holds only in-frame ones; the method was immunoSEQ multiplex PCR. The table includes about 2,100,000 clones, approximately 94% detected once. Only CD45RO-negative cells positively selected for CCR7 counted as naive CD8 cells, so terminally differentiated effector memory CD45RA+ cells were excluded. The sequencing sample was made of naive CD8+ T cells from PBMCs. The receptors originated from a man between 18 and 35 years old in good health. Some clones in this sample may be carry-over from other donors' samples.

The J gene is TRBJ2-1, the V gene TRBV2; a possible D gene is TRBD2 (6 bases). Trimming took 7 bases from V and 3 from J, leaving 13 bases between them. This CDR3 has 14 residues. Per the germline V gene, CDR1 is SNHLY and CDR2 is FYNNEI. CDR3 protein: CASIGGVVYNEQFF. The CDR3 bases are TGTGCCAGCATTGGCGGGGTAGTCTACAATGAGCAGTTCTTC.

This chain uses TRBV10-3 with TRBJ1-2; the D is unclear. The germline CDR1 and CDR2 sequences are ENHRY and SYGVKD. The CDR3 is 11 amino acids. Trimming took 11 bases from V and 7 from J, leaving 14 bases between them. The CDR3 region is CAPLGRRGYTF. The CDR3 DNA reads as TGTGCCCCCCTCGGACGTCGTGGCTACACCTTC.

Here the CDR3 reads CASSQDTSRAYYNEQFF. CDR3 in DNA: TGTGCCAGCAGCCAAGATACCTCCCGGGCCTATTACAATGAGCAGTTCTTC. The chain carries TRBV4-2 and TRBJ2-1; D is unclear. Germline-derived CDR1 and CDR2 are LGHNA and YNFKEQ. V dropped 0 bases and J dropped 4 bases, with 16 bases sitting between them. There are 17 residues in the CDR3.

This chain links TRBV7-6 with TRBJ1-4; 10 bases fit TRBD1. The CDR3 has 17 residues. V was clipped by 2 bases and J by 2 bases; unmatched bases: 5. Per the germline V gene, CDR1 is SGHVS and CDR2 is FNYEAQ. CDR3 DNA: TGTGCCAGCAGCTTATGGACAGGGGGTTCGACTAATGAAAAACTGTTTTTT. Protein: CASSLWTGGSTNEKLFF.

The chain is built from TRBV27 and TRBJ2-3; D is uncertain. Trimming stripped 5 bases from V and 1 base from J, with 16 bases between. Germline CDR1 and CDR2: MNHEY and SMNVEV (reference sequence). The CDR3 runs 16 residues. CDR3 sequence (DNA): TGTGCCAGCAGTCCACTGAGGAACGTGGGCACAGATACGCAGTATTTT. The encoded protein is CASSPLRNVGTDTQYF.

This clone was seen once. V is TRBV19 and J is TRBJ1-5; 9 bases fit TRBD1. This CDR3 has 21 residues. Looked up from germline, CDR1 is LNHDA and CDR2 is SQIVND (reference sequence). V gave up 8 bases and J gave up 3 bases; unmatched junction bases: 26. The CDR3 region has the DNA TGTGCCAGTGCAATAAATAGGGCCCGGACAGGGGCGGCATCGGCCAATCAGCCCCAGCATTTT. Protein product: CASAINRARTGAASANQPQHF. The full variable domain, in which reference TRBV19 and TRBJ1-5 provide the parts outside the CDR3, is DGGITQSPKYLFRKEGQNVTLSCEQNLNHDAMYWYRQDPGQGLRLIYYSQIVNDFQKGDIAEGYSVSREKKESFPLTVTSAQKNPTAFYLCASAINRARTGAASANQPQHFGDGTRLSIL.

This clone was detected only once. This chain joins TRBV29-1 and TRBJ1-5, with D possibly being TRBD1 (5 bases). This CDR3 spans 14 amino acids. V lost 6 bases to trimming and J lost 2 bases, with 14 bases between them. Germline CDR1 SQVTM, CDR2 ANQGSEA. The chain's CDR3 is CSVGEGGGNQPQHF. As DNA, the CDR3 is TGCAGCGTCGGGGAGGGAGGGGGCAATCAGCCCCAGCATTTT.

This sequence joins TRBV28 and TRBJ1-2, with D possibly TRBD1 on 5 matching bases. Per germline, CDR1 MDHEN and CDR2 SYDVKM. The CDR3 loop spans 15 amino acids. The germline V and J ends were trimmed by 4 bases and 4 bases, with 16 bases remaining between them. CDR3 residues: CASSSPRGTLYGYTF. CDR3 nucleotide sequence: TGTGCCAGCAGTTCCCCGAGAGGGACCCTCTATGGCTACACCTTC.

This clone was observed once. The chain recombines TRBV6-1 with TRBJ2-7; D possibly corresponds to TRBD2 (5 bases). Germline V lookup: CDR1 MNHNS, CDR2 SASEGT. V was trimmed by 6 bases and J by 3 bases, leaving 15 bases between them. The CDR3 loop spans 14 amino acids. The CDR3 region has the DNA TGTGCCAGCAGCGAGGGTTTTGTATTCTACGAGCAGTACTTC. It yields the protein CASSEGFVFYEQYF.

This chain connects TRBV11-1 to TRBJ2-7; 9 nucleotides line up with TRBD2. Trimming removed 3 bases from V and 2 bases from J; junction bases left unmatched: 5. CDR1 and CDR2 (germline): SGHAT, FQDESV (reference sequence). The CDR3 has 15 amino acids. Here the CDR3 reads CASSLGASGTYEQYF. In nucleotides, the CDR3 is TGTGCCAGCAGCTTGGGAGCTAGCGGGACCTACGAGCAGTACTTC.

The chain is built from TRBV27 and TRBJ2-7; D gene uncertain. The V gene lost 4 bases and the J gene lost 0 bases, with 16 bases spanning the gap. CDR3 length equals 16 residues. Germline V gene sequence: CDR1 MNHEY, CDR2 SMNVEV (reference sequence). In nucleotides, the CDR3 is TGTGCCAGCAGTTCCAAGACCCACCTAAACTCCTACGAGCAGTACTTC. Its protein product is CASSSKTHLNSYEQYF.

The chain has TRBV28 and TRBJ2-7, with D unresolved. The germline V and J ends were trimmed by 1 base and 3 bases, with 16 bases remaining between them. Germline assignment: CDR1 MDHEN and CDR2 SYDVKM. CDR3 length equals 16 residues. The CDR3 DNA reads TGTGCCAGCAGTTTATTATTACAGACTGAGGACTACGAGCAGTACTTC. Protein product: CASSLLLQTEDYEQYF.

The CDR3 DNA reads TGTGCCAGCAGCCCCAAAGACAGAGCTAGGGATACGCAGTATTTT. This translates into CASSPKDRARDTQYF. The V gene is TRBV9, the J gene TRBJ2-3; D may be TRBD1 (5 bases). V gave up 4 bases and J gave up 6 bases, with 18 bases separating them. The CDR3 contains 15 residues. Germline V CDR1 and CDR2: SGDLS, YYNGEE.

The chain joins TRBV6-4 to TRBJ2-7, with D perhaps matching TRBD1 (5 bases). Germline lookup yields CDR1 MRHNA and CDR2 SNTAGT. CDR3 length: 15 residues. The V gene lost 0 bases and the J gene lost 3 bases, with 12 bases spanning the gap. CDR3 sequence (DNA): TGTGCCAGCAGTGACTCAAATAAACAGGACTACGAGCAGTACTTC. Protein sequence: CASSDSNKQDYEQYF.

This chain links TRBV11-3 with TRBJ2-2; tentatively, D is TRBD1 or TRBD2 (5 bases each). CDR1 and CDR2 (germline): SGHNT, YENEEA. The germline V and J ends were trimmed by 4 bases and 2 bases, with 8 bases remaining between them. CDR3 length: 14 amino acids. CDR3 in amino acids: CASSSRDNTGELFF. The DNA for the CDR3 is TGTGCCAGCAGCTCCCGGGACAACACCGGGGAGCTGTTTTTT.

To note about this clone: Other DNA sequences in the sample encode the same CDR3. The chain joins TRBV7-9 to TRBJ2-1; no firm D call. Per germline, CDR1 SEHNR and CDR2 FQNEAQ (reference sequence). Trimming took 1 base from V and 0 from J, leaving 10 bases between them. The CDR3 length is 16 residues. Here the CDR3 reads CASSLGYGSSYNEQFF. CDR3 in DNA: TGTGCCAGCAGCTTAGGCTACGGAAGCTCCTACAATGAGCAGTTCTTC.

The CDR3 sequence: CASSSGQGNQPQHF. The CDR3 DNA is TGTGCCAGCTCATCGGGACAAGGCAATCAGCCCCAGCATTTT. The chain recombines TRBV18 with TRBJ1-5; D might be TRBD1 (6 bases). Trimming took 5 bases from V and 2 from J, leaving 10 bases between them. CDR1 is KGHSH and CDR2 is LQKENI in the germline V gene. This CDR3 has 14 amino acids.

The chain combines TRBV7-3 with TRBJ2-2; 9 nucleotides agree with TRBD1. CDR3 length: 16 residues. Germline V lookup: CDR1 SGHTA, CDR2 FQGTGA. V was pared by 4 bases and J by 3 bases, with 6 bases of the junction left unmatched. The DNA of the CDR3 is TGTGCCAGCAGCTCCTCGGGACAGGGAGACACCGGGGAGCTGTTTTTT. This gives the protein CASSSSGQGDTGELFF.

This sequence joins TRBV9 and TRBJ2-3; 11 bases align to TRBD2. The V segment lost 3 bases and the J segment 2 bases; nucleotides outside the gene matches: 5. Germline V CDR1 and CDR2: SGDLS, YYNGEE. The CDR3 length is 16 residues. The CDR3 spells CASSAGLAGFTDTQYF. The CDR3 DNA is TGTGCCAGCAGCGCCGGACTAGCGGGCTTCACAGATACGCAGTATTTT.

The V and J genes are TRBV27 and TRBJ2-1, with a weak D call TRBD1 (6 bases). The germline V gene has CDR1 MNHEY and CDR2 SMNVEV (reference sequence). CDR3 size: 16 residues. With 5 bases removed from V and 3 bases from J, the gap between germline ends came to 17 bases. The CDR3 coding sequence is TGTGCCAGCAGTCCGCAAACGGACAGATACTACAATGAGCAGTTCTTC. Translated: CASSPQTDRYYNEQFF.

The chain combines TRBV9 with TRBJ1-4, with D perhaps matching TRBD1 (6 bases). Germline V gene sequence: CDR1 SGDLS, CDR2 YYNGEE. V was pared by 1 base and J by 3 bases, with 16 bases between. CDR3 length: 17 amino acids. The DNA for the CDR3 is TGTGCCAGCAGCGTACGGCAGGGGCAGGGGCCTAATGAAAAACTGTTTTTT. Translating it yields CASSVRQGQGPNEKLFF. Using reference TRBV9 and TRBJ1-4 for the parts outside the CDR3, the full variable domain is DSGVTQTPKHLITATGQRVTLRCSPRSGDLSVYWYQQSLDQGLQFLIQYYNGEERAKGNILERFSAQQFPDLHSELNLSSLELGDSALYFCASSVRQGQGPNEKLFFGSGTQLSVL.

The chain links TRBV16 to TRBJ2-7, with D uncertain. Germline V CDR1 and CDR2: KGHSY, FQNENV. The CDR3 has 14 amino acids. Trimming shortened V by 3 bases and J by 3 bases, and 12 bases separated the two germline ends. This chain's CDR3 is CASSQVGADYEQYF. DNA for the CDR3: TGTGCCAGCAGCCAGGTCGGAGCCGACTACGAGCAGTACTTC.

This clone was observed a single time. The rearrangement links TRBV7-8 to TRBJ2-6, with D tentatively TRBD1 (6 bases). The CDR3 sequence is 14 residues long. With 5 bases removed from V and 10 bases from J, the gap between germline ends came to 15 bases. Germline V gene data show CDR1 as SGHVS and CDR2 as FQNEAQ. CDR3 DNA: TGTGCCAGCAGCCCCTTACGGACAGCGAACGTCCTGACTTTC. It yields the protein CASSPLRTANVLTF.

The chain uses TRBV29-1 and TRBJ2-1; 12 bases map to TRBD2. CDR1 is SQVTM and CDR2 is ANQGSEA in the germline V gene. Trimming cost V 5 bases and J 5 bases; bases outside gene matches: 1. The CDR3 consists of 13 residues. CDR3 loop: CSVRTSGDNEQFF. The CDR3 DNA sequence: TGCAGCGTTCGGACTAGCGGGGACAATGAGCAGTTCTTC.

This clone was recorded only once. This chain links TRBV7-9 with TRBJ1-1; D unresolved. V was shortened by 1 base and J by 7 bases, with 13 bases between the two germline ends. Germline V gives CDR1 SEHNR, CDR2 FQNEAQ (reference sequence). This CDR3 has 14 amino acids. CDR3 sequence: CASSLVEQPREAFF. The DNA of the CDR3 is TGTGCCAGCAGCTTAGTAGAACAGCCCCGTGAAGCTTTCTTT.

The V gene is TRBV2, the J gene TRBJ2-7; no reliable D call. The CDR3 has 10 amino acids. Trimming pared 5 bases from V and 5 bases from J, leaving 4 bases between. Germline CDR1 and CDR2: SNHLY and FYNNEI. CDR3 sequence (DNA): TGTGCCAGCAGTCGAAACGAGCAGTACTTC. It yields the protein CASSRNEQYF.

This clone was picked up a small number of times. The chain combines TRBV25-1 with TRBJ1-1; no reliable D call. CDR3 length: 13 residues. CDR1 is MGHDK and CDR2 is SYGVNS in the germline V gene. The germline V and J ends were trimmed by 6 bases and 1 base, with 9 bases remaining between them. CDR3 protein: CASSRTGNTEAFF. CDR3 coding DNA: TGTGCCAGCAGCCGGACGGGGAACACTGAAGCTTTCTTT. Combining the CDR3 with reference TRBV25-1 and TRBJ1-1 gives the whole variable domain EADIYQTPRYLVIGTGKKITLECSQTMGHDKMYWYQQDPGMELHLIHYSYGVNSTEKGDLSSESTVSRIRTEHFPLTLESARPSHTSQYLCASSRTGNTEAFFGQGTRLTVV.

This chain connects TRBV9 to TRBJ1-1, with D possibly TRBD1 on 5 matching bases. The CDR3 covers 14 residues. Trimming shortened V by 0 bases and J by 5 bases, and 11 bases separated the two germline ends. The germline V gene encodes CDR1 SGDLS and CDR2 YYNGEE. The CDR3 region is CASSVGGAWTEAFF. The CDR3 DNA reads TGTGCCAGCAGCGTAGGGGGCGCTTGGACTGAAGCTTTCTTT.